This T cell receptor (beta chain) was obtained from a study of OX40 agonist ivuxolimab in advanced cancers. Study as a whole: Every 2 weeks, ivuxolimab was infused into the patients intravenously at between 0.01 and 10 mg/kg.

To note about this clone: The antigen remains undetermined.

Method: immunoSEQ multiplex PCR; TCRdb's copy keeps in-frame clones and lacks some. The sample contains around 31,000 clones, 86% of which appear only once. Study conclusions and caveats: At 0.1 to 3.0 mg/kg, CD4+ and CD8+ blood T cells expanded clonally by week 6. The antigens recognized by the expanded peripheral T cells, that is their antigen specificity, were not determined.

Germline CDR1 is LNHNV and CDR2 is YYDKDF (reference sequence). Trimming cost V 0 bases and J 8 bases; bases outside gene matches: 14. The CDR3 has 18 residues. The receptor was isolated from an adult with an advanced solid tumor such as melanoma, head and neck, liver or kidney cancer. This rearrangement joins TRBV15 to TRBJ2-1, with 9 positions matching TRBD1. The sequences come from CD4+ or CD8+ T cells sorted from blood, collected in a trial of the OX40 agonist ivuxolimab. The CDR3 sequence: CATSRDRYDGTGTDEQFF. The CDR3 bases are TGTGCCACCAGCAGAGATCGGTATGACGGGACAGGGACCGATGAGCAGTTCTTC.